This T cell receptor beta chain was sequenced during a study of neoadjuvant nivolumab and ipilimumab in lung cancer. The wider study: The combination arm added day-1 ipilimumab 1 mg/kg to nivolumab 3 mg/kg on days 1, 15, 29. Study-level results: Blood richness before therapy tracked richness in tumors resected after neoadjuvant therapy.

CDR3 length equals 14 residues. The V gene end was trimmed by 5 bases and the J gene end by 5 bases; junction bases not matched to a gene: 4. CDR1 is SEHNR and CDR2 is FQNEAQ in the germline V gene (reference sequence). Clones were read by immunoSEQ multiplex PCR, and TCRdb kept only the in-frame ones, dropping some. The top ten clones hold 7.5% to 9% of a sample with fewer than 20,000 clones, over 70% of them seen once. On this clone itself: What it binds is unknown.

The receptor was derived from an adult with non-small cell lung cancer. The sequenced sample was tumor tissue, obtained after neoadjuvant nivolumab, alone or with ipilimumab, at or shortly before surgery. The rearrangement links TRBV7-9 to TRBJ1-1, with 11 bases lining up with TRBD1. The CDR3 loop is CASSGTGGKTEAFF. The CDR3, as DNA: TGTGCCAGCAGCGGGACAGGGGGAAAAACTGAAGCTTTCTTT.